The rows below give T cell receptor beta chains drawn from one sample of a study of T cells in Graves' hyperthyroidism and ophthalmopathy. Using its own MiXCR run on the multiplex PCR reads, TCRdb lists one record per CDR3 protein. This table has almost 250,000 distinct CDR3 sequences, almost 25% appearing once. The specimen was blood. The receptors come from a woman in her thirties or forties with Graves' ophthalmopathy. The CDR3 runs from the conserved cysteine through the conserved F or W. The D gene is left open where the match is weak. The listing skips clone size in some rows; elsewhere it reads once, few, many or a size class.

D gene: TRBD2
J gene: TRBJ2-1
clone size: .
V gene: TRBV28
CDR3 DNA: TGTGCCAGCCTCACCGCTATCGGGGGGTTCTACGAGCAGTTCTTC
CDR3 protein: CASLTAIGGFYEQFF

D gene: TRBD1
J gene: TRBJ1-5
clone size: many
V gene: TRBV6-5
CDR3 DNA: TGTGCCAGCAGTCCCGGACAGGGGGCCAATCAGCCCCAGCATTTT
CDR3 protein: CASSPGQGANQPQHF

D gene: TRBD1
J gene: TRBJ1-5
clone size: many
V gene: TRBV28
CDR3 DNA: TGTGCCAGCAACCTAGGAGGGGGCGGTCAGCCCCAGCATTTT
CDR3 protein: CASNLGGGGQPQHF

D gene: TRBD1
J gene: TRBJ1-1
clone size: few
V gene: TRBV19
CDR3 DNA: TGTGCCAGTAGTATCGATTTAGGGACAGGGGAAGCTTTCTTT
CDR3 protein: CASSIDLGTGEAFF

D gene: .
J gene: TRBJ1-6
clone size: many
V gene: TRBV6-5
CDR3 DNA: TGTGCCAGCAGTTGGGCCTGGGATTCACCCCTCCACTTT
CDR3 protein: CASSWAWDSPLHF

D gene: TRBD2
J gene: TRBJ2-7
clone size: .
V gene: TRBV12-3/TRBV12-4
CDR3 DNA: TGTGCCAGCAGTCGGACTAGCGGGATCCACGAGCAGTACTTC
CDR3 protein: CASSRTSGIHEQYF

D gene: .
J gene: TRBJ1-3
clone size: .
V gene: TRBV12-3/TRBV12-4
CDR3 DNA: TGTGCCAGCAGCGCGACGAGCTCTGGAAACACCATATATTTT
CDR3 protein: CASSATSSGNTIYF

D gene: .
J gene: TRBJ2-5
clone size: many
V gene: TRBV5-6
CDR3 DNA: TGTGCCAGCAGCGGCACCGGACACCAAGAGACCCAGTACTTC
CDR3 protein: CASSGTGHQETQYF

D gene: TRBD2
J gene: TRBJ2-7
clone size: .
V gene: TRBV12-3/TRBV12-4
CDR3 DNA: TGTGCCAGCAGCCGTGGGGAGGGAGGCGGGTCCTACGAGCAGTACTTC
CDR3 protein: CASSRGEGGGSYEQYF

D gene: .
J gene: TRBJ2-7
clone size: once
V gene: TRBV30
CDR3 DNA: TGTGCCTGGGCACAGGGCGGCGAGCAGTACTTC
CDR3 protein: CAWAQGGEQYF

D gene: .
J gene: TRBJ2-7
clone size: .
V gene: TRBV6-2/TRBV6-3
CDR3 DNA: TGTGCCAGCAGCCTCCCACGGGTCAACGAGCAGTACTTC
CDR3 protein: CASSLPRVNEQYF

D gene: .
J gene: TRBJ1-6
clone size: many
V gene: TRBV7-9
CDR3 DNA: TGTGCCAGCAGCTTAGACGGTTTATCACCCCTCCACTTT
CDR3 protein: CASSLDGLSPLHF

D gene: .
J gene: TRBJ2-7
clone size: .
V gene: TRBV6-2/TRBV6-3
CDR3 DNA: TGTGCCAGCAGTTACACCCCGGGACCTGGTTACTCCTACGAGCAGTACTTC
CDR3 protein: CASSYTPGPGYSYEQYF

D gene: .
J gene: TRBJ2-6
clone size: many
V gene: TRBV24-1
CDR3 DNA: TGTGCCACCAGTGCGAACCGCCCGTCTGGGGCCAACGTCCTGACTTTC
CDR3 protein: CATSANRPSGANVLTF

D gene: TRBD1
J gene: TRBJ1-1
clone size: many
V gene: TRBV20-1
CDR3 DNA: TGCAGTGCTGAAACAGGGGCCCCTGAAGCTTTCTTT
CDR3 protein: CSAETGAPEAFF

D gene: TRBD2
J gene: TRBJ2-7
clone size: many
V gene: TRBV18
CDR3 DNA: TGTGCCAGCTCACTCGCGGGAGAAGTGGGGGAGCAGTACTTC
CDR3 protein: CASSLAGEVGEQYF

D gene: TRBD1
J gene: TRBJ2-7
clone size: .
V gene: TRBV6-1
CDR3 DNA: TGTGCCAGTCCGGGACAGGGGGGACACGAGCAGTACTTC
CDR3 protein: CASPGQGGHEQYF

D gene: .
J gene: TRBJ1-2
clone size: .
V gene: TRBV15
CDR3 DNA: TGTGCCACCAGCAGAGATTTATCTTTTCGGGTTATACTTAACTATGGCTACATCTTC
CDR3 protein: CATSRDLSFRVILNYGYIF

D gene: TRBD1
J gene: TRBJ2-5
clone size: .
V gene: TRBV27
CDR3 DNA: TGTGCCAGCAGCGCTGGGACAGGGGGCGTGAAGACCCAGTACTTC
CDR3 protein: CASSAGTGGVKTQYF

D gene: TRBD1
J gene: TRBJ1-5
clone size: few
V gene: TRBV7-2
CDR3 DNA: TGTGCCAGCATCTTTAGGGGGCAGCCCCAGCTTTTT
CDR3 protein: CASIFRGQPQLF

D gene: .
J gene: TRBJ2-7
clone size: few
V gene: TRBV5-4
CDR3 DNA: TGTGCCAGCAGCTTGGTGGAGGGGGCAGGCGAGCAGTACTTC
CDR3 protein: CASSLVEGAGEQYF

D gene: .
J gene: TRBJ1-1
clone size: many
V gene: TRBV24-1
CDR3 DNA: TGTGCCACCAGTGGATCCGCGAACACTGAAGCTTTCTTT
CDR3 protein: CATSGSANTEAFF

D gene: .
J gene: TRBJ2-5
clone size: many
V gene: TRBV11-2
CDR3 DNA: TGTGCCAGCAGCTTAGGTATCTCGGAAGGGGAGACCCAGTACTTC
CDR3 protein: CASSLGISEGETQYF

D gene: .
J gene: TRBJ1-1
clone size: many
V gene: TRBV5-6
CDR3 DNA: TGTGCCAGCAGCTTATCAGGCAGGGGAGACACTGAAGCTTTCTTT
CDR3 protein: CASSLSGRGDTEAFF

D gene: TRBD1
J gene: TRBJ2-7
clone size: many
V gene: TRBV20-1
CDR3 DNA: TGCAGTGCCAGACGGACAGGGGTACGCGAGCAGTACTTC
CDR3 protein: CSARRTGVREQYF

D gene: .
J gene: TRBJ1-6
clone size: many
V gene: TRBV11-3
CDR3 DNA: TGTGCCAGCAGCAACATTGGGGACTGCCGTTATAATTCACCCCTCCACTTT
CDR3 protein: CASSNIGDCRYNSPLHF

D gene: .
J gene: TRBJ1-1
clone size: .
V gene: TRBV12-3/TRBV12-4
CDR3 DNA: TGTGCCAGCAGTTCCGCTCGGAGCACTGAAGCTTTCTTT
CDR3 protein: CASSSARSTEAFF

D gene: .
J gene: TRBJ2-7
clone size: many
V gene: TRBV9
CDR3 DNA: TGTGCCAGCAGCCCCGGGGTCCTACCCTACGAGCAGTACTTC
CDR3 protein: CASSPGVLPYEQYF

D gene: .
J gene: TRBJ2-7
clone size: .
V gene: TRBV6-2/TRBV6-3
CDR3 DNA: TGTGCCAGCAGTGCTCCGGGATACGAGCAGTACTTC
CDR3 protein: CASSAPGYEQYF

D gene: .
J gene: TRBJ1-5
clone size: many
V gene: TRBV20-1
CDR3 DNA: TGCAGTGCTAGTCTACAGCCCCAGCATTTT
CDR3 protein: CSASLQPQHF

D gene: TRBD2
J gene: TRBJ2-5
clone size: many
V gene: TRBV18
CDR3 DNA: TGTGCCAGCTCACCCCGACAGGGTATAGCGGGAGCTGGCGAGACCCAGTACTTC
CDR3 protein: CASSPRQGIAGAGETQYF

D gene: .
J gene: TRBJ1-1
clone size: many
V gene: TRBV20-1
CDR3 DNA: TGCAGTGCTAGTTCCCCCCGAGGGGGGATGGCCACTGAAGCTTTCTTT
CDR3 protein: CSASSPRGGMATEAFF

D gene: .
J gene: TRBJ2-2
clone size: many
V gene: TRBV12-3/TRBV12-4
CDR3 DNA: TGTGCCAGCACCGAAACGAGAACCGGGGAGCTGTTTTTT
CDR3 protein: CASTETRTGELFF

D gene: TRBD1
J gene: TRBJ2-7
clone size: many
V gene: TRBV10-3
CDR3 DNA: TGTGCCATCAGTTACACAGGGGTTGACGAGCAGTACTTC
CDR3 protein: CAISYTGVDEQYF

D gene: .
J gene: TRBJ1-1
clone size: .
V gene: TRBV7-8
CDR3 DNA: TGTGCCAGCAGCGTAGGGATTTTGAACACTGAAGCTTTCTTT
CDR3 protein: CASSVGILNTEAFF

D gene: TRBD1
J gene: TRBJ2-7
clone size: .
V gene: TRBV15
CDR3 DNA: TGTGCCACCAGCGGGGGCCGGGACAGGCTCAACGAGCAGTACTTC
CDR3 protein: CATSGGRDRLNEQYF

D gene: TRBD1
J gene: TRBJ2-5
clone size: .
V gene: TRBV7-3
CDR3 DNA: TGTGCCAGCAGCTTAGATGGGACAGGGTTGGTAGAGACCCAGTACTTC
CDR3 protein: CASSLDGTGLVETQYF

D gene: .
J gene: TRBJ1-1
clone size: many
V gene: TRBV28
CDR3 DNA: TGTGCCAGCAGTTTTCGTAGCCGGGACACTGAAGCTTTCTTT
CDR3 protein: CASSFRSRDTEAFF

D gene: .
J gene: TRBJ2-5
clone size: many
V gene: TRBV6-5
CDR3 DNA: TGTGCCAGCAGACCTCACGGGCCGGGAGAGACCCAGTACTTC
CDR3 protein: CASRPHGPGETQYF

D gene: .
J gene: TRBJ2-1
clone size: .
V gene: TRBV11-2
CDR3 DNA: TGTGCCAGCAGCCCGCGGGGCCAATACAATGAGCAGTTCTTC
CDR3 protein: CASSPRGQYNEQFF

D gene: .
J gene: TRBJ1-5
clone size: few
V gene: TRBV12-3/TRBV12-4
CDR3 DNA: TGTGCCAGCAGTGCCAGACTGGGAAGCAATCAGCCCCAGCCTTTT
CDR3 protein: CASSARLGSNQPQPF

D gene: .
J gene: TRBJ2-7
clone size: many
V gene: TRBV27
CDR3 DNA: TGTGCCAGCAGTGGTAGAACCTCCTGGGAGCAGTACTTC
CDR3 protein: CASSGRTSWEQYF

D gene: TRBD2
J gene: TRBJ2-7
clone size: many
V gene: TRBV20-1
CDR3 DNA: TGCAGTGCTAGAGACGTGACTAGCGTCTACTACGAGCAGTACTTC
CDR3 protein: CSARDVTSVYYEQYF

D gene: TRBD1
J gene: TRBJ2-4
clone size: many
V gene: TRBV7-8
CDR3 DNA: TGTGCCAGCAGCTTAGGGACAGGGTATCTCGTAAACATTCAGTACTTC
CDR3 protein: CASSLGTGYLVNIQYF

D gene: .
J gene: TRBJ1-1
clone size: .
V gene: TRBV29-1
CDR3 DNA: TGCAGCGTTGATCACACTGAAGCTTTCTTT
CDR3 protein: CSVDHTEAFF

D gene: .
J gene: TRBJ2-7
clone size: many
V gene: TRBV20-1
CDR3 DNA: TGCAGTGCAACCCCTACGGTCTACGAGCAGTACTTC
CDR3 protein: CSATPTVYEQYF

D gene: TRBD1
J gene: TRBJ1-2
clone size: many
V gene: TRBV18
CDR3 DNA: TGTGCCAGCTCACCCCGGGACAGCCATGGCTACACCTTC
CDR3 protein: CASSPRDSHGYTF

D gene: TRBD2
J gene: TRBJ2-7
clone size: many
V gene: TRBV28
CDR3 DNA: TGTGCCAGCAGTTCCACTAGCGGGAGGGCCGGTCAGTACTTC
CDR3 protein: CASSSTSGRAGQYF

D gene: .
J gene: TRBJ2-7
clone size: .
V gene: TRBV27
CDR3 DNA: TGTGCCAGCAGTACCCCCGGGACCTACGAGCAGTACTTC
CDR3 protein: CASSTPGTYEQYF

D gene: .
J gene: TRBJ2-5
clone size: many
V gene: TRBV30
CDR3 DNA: TGTGCCTGGAGTCCCTTTAAGGGGATGGAGACCCAGTACTTC
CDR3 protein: CAWSPFKGMETQYF

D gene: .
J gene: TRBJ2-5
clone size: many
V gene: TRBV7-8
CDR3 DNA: TGTGCCAGCAGCACCCTCCTCTCCCTTCGGGAGACCCAGTACTTC
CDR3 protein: CASSTLLSLRETQYF

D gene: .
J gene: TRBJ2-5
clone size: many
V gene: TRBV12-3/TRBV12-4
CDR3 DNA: TGTGCCAGCAGTCCCACAGGGGGCGGGAGGTATGCAGAGACCCAGTACTTC
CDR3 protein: CASSPTGGGRYAETQYF

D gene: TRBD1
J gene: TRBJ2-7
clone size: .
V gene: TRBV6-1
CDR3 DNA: TGTGCCAGCAGAACATCGGGACAGGGCCCCCACGAGCAGTACTTC
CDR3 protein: CASRTSGQGPHEQYF

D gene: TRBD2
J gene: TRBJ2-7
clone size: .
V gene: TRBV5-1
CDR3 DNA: TGCGCCAGCAGCTTGGGGACTAGCGGTCTAGCCTACGAGCAGTACTTC
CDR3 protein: CASSLGTSGLAYEQYF

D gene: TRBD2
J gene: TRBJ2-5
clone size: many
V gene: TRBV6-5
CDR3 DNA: TGTGCCAGCACCCAACCGACTAGCGGGAGCCAAGAGACCCAGTACTTC
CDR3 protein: CASTQPTSGSQETQYF